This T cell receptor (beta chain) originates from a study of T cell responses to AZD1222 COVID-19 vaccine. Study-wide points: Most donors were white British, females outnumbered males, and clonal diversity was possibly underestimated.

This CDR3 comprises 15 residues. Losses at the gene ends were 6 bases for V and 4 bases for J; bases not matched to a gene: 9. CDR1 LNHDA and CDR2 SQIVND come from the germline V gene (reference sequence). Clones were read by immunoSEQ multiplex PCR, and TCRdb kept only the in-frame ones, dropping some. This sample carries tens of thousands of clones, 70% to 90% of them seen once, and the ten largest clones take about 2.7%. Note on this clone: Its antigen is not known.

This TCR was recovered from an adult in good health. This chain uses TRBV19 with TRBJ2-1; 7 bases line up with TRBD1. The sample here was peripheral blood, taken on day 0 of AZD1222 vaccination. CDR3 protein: CASRTSGQTYNEQFF. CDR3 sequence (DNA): TGTGCCAGTAGAACTTCGGGACAGACATACAATGAGCAGTTCTTC.